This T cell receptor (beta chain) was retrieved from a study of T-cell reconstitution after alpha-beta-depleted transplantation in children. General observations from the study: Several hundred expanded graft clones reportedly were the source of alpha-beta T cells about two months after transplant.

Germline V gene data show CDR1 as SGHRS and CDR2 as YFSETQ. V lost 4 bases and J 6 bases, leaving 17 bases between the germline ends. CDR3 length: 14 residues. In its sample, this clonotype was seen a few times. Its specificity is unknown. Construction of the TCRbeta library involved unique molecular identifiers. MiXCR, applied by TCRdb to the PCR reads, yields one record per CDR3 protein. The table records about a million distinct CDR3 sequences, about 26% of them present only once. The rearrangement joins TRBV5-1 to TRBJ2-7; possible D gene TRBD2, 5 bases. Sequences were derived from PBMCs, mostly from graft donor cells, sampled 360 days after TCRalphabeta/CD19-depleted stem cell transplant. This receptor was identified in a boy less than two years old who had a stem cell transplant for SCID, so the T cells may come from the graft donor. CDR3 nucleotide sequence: TGCGCCAGCAGCCCAGGACTCCCGACCCTCGAGCAGTACTTC. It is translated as CASSPGLPTLEQYF.